Presented here are 25 T cell receptor beta chains from one specimen sequenced in a study of cytomegalovirus exposure and HLA in healthy donors. The PCR used 60 Vbeta and 13 Jbeta primers. The repertoire was sequenced with immunoSEQ multiplex PCR; TCRdb's copy has only in-frame clones and lacks some. The table records tens of thousands of clones, about three quarters of them present only once. Sequencing was done on a sample of PBMCs. The receptors stem from a man aged 18-30 years in good health and CMV-seronegative.

The J gene is TRBJ1-4, the V gene TRBV19; 9 nucleotides line up with TRBD1. This CDR3 is 12 amino acids long. The trim removed 10 bases at V and 10 bases at J, leaving 7 bases unmatched. Germline loops: CDR1 LNHDA, CDR2 SQIVND (reference sequence). This CDR3 reads CAIGQGYGKLFF. The CDR3 DNA follows: TGTGCCATCGGACAGGGGTACGGAAAACTGTTTTTT.

This clone was recorded only once. This chain uses TRBV7-2 with TRBJ2-1; tentatively, D is TRBD1 (6 bases). CDR1 SGHTA and CDR2 FQGNSA come from the germline V gene. The CDR3 contains 14 residues. Trimming cost V 1 base and J 8 bases, with 12 bases left between them. This CDR3 is CASSLVQGFDEQFF. The CDR3 DNA sequence: TGTGCCAGCAGCTTAGTCCAGGGGTTCGATGAGCAGTTCTTC.

The chain carries TRBV5-1 and TRBJ2-1, with D maybe TRBD1 (6 bases). V was cut by 5 bases and J by 9 bases, with 15 bases left in between. The germline V gene encodes CDR1 SGHRS and CDR2 YFSETQ. This CDR3 contains 13 residues. The CDR3 loop is CASSLQGNGEQFF. CDR3 nucleotide sequence: TGCGCCAGCAGTTTGCAGGGGAACGGTGAGCAGTTCTTC.

In its sample, this clone was seen once. The rearrangement links TRBV30 to TRBJ2-3; TRBD2 matches 14 bases. J lost 11 bases, V lost 2 bases, and 6 bases had no gene match. There are 14 residues in the CDR3. Germline V CDR1 and CDR2: GTSNPN, SVGIG (reference sequence). In DNA, the CDR3 is TGTGCCTGGAGTATGGGACTAGCGGGAGTAGAGCAGTATTTT. Amino acid sequence: CAWSMGLAGVEQYF.

The chain uses TRBV10-3 and TRBJ1-5; D ambiguous. Germline CDR1 and CDR2: ENHRY and SYGVKD. With 0 bases removed from V and 5 bases from J, the gap between germline ends came to 11 bases. This CDR3 is built from 15 residues. This chain's CDR3 is CAISESGPAYQPQHF. The CDR3 region has the DNA TGTGCCATCAGTGAGTCGGGCCCGGCATATCAGCCCCAGCATTTT.

The chain combines TRBV5-6 with TRBJ1-1; D perhaps matches TRBD1 (5 bases). Trimming took off 0 bases at V and 0 bases at J, with 6 bases between the two ends. The CDR3 sequence is 14 residues long. CDR1 is SGHDT and CDR2 is YYEEEE in the germline V gene. The CDR3, as DNA: TGTGCCAGCAGCTTGGACAGGTTGAACACTGAAGCTTTCTTT. It is translated as CASSLDRLNTEAFF.

The J gene is TRBJ2-7, the V gene TRBV28; the D gene is possibly TRBD2 (6 bases). This CDR3 is built from 14 residues. Germline V gives CDR1 MDHEN, CDR2 SYDVKM. V was shortened by 6 bases and J by 2 bases, with 14 bases between the two germline ends. The CDR3 DNA is TGTGCCAGCAGGCCTGGAGGGACGCCCTACGAGCAGTACTTC. Translated, it gives CASRPGGTPYEQYF. Drawing the rest from reference TRBV28 and TRBJ2-7, the complete variable domain is DVKVTQSSRYLVKRTGEKVFLECVQDMDHENMFWYRQDPGLGLRLIYFSYDVKMKEKGDIPEGYSVSREKKERFSLILESASTNQTSMYLCASRPGGTPYEQYFGPGTRLTVT.

The chain uses TRBV4-3 and TRBJ1-2; 11 nucleotides line up with TRBD1. The V and J ends lost 3 bases and 8 bases, in that order; junction bases with no gene match: 8. The germline CDR1 and CDR2 sequences are LGHNA and YSLEER. The CDR3 is made up of 15 amino acids. The CDR3 DNA sequence: TGCGCCAGCAGCCACGGGACAGGGGGGGGTAGAGGCTACACCTTC. It translates to CASSHGTGGGRGYTF.

By sample fraction, this clone is medium-sized. This chain links TRBV6-1 with TRBJ1-5, with D possibly being TRBD1 (5 bases). CDR1 MNHNS and CDR2 SASEGT come from the germline V gene. This CDR3 is built from 17 residues. V was clipped by 0 bases and J by 2 bases, with 14 bases between them. CDR3 bases: TGTGCCAGCAGTGAAGCTGGGCAGGGCTCGGGCAATCAGCCCCAGCATTTT. As protein: CASSEAGQGSGNQPQHF.

This clone was recorded once. The rearrangement uses TRBV13 and TRBJ2-7, with 10 bases that match TRBD2. V lost 5 bases, J lost 4 bases, and 8 bases stayed unmatched. The germline gives CDR1 PRHDT, CDR2 FYEKMQ (reference sequence). The CDR3 is 15 residues long. This chain's CDR3 is CASSPGASGSYEQYF. The CDR3 nucleotides read TGTGCCAGCAGCCCCGGGGCTAGCGGGAGTTACGAGCAGTACTTC.

The genes are TRBV5-1 and TRBJ2-1; unclear D gene. Germline V gives CDR1 SGHRS, CDR2 YFSETQ. CDR3 length: 14 residues. The V gene lost 1 base and the J gene lost 8 bases, with 13 bases spanning the gap. The CDR3 DNA is TGCGCCAGCAGCTTGATCAGCCCAAGCGATGAGCAGTTCTTC. It encodes CASSLISPSDEQFF.

The J gene is TRBJ1-6, the V gene TRBV30; 10 nucleotides align to TRBD1. Germline loops: CDR1 GTSNPN, CDR2 SVGIG (reference sequence). The junction had 14 bases not matched to a gene; V was cut back by 0 bases and J by 6 bases. This CDR3 comprises 19 residues. The CDR3 DNA is TGTGCCTGGAGTGTTGGGACAGGGGTATATTTTCGGAGTAATTCACCCCTCCACTTT. This sequence encodes CAWSVGTGVYFRSNSPLHF.

V is TRBV6-4 and J is TRBJ2-3; 9 bases align to TRBD1. CDR1 and CDR2 (germline): MRHNA, SNTAGT. The V segment lost 3 bases and the J segment 1 base; nucleotides outside the gene matches: 5. The CDR3 length is 16 residues. CDR3 residues: CASSEGQGSGTDTQYF. The CDR3 DNA reads TGTGCCAGCAGTGAGGGACAGGGCTCTGGCACAGATACGCAGTATTTT.

This chain connects TRBV7-8 to TRBJ2-5, with D perhaps TRBD1 (5 bases). Germline CDR1 SGHVS, CDR2 FQNEAQ. V lost 5 bases and J lost 2, with 9 bases in between. This CDR3 region has 13 residues. CDR3 amino acids: CASSLGRQETQYF. Written as DNA, the CDR3 is TGTGCCAGCAGCCTGGGGCGGCAAGAGACCCAGTACTTC.

The chain combines TRBV7-9 with TRBJ2-5; D perhaps matches TRBD2 (5 bases). The CDR3 runs 14 residues. The germline gives CDR1 SEHNR, CDR2 FQNEAQ (reference sequence). V gave up 3 bases and J gave up 1 base, with 9 bases separating them. CDR3 region: CASSFLGGQETQYF. DNA of the CDR3: TGTGCCAGCAGCTTTCTAGGAGGCCAAGAGACCCAGTACTTC. The complete variable domain, with remaining parts taken from reference TRBV7-9 and TRBJ2-5, reads DTGVSQNPRHKITKRGQNVTFRCDPISEHNRLYWYRQTLGQGPEFLTYFQNEAQLEKSRLLSDRFSAERPKGSFSTLEIQRTEQGDSAMYLCASSFLGGQETQYFGPGTRLLVL.

The J gene is TRBJ1-1, the V gene TRBV20-1, with a weak D call TRBD1 (5 bases). Germline CDR1 is DFQATT and CDR2 is SNEGSKA (reference sequence). The CDR3 is 11 residues long. For the CDR3, the DNA is TGCAACGTGGGGGGGAACACTGAAGCTTTCTTT. It yields the protein CNVGGNTEAFF.

The chain is built from TRBV6-1 and TRBJ1-2, with 9 bases lining up with TRBD1. This CDR3 comprises 10 residues. Germline V gene sequence: CDR1 MNHNS, CDR2 SASEGT. V lost 6 bases to trimming and J lost 14 bases; unmatched junction nucleotides: 4. In nucleotides, the CDR3 is TGTGCCAGCAGCCGGACAGGGGAAACCTTC. Translating it yields CASSRTGETF.

The table lists this clone with a few counts. J is TRBJ2-4 and V is TRBV2, with D perhaps TRBD1 (5 bases). CDR1 SNHLY and CDR2 FYNNEI come from the germline V gene. Trimming pared 6 bases from V and 0 bases from J, leaving 15 bases between. This CDR3 is built from 16 residues. The CDR3: CASRLPRVLAKNIQYF. The CDR3 DNA sequence: TGTGCCAGCAGACTTCCCAGGGTGCTAGCCAAAAACATTCAGTACTTC.

This chain uses TRBV30 with TRBJ2-1; the D gene is possibly TRBD1 (6 bases). With 2 bases removed from V and 6 bases from J, the gap between germline ends came to 11 bases. CDR1 is GTSNPN and CDR2 is SVGIG in the germline V gene (reference sequence). This CDR3 contains 13 residues. CDR3 protein: CAWSSGQLNEQFF. In DNA, the CDR3 is TGTGCCTGGAGTTCCGGACAGCTCAATGAGCAGTTCTTC.

The chain uses TRBV14 and TRBJ2-7; weak D call: TRBD1 (6 bases). V dropped 0 bases and J dropped 3 bases, with 27 bases sitting between them. From germline, CDR1 is SGHDN and CDR2 FVKESK. CDR3 length: 20 amino acids. CDR3 in DNA: TGTGCCAGCAGCCAAGAGAGAATAATCGACAGGCGTGGGGGTAGCTACGAGCAGTACTTC. The encoded protein is CASSQERIIDRRGGSYEQYF.

The CDR3, as DNA: TGTGCCTGGAGCCCCGGGATGGGCACTGAAGCTTTCTTT. Its translation: CAWSPGMGTEAFF. The V gene is TRBV30, the J gene TRBJ1-1; D is unresolved. Per the germline V gene, CDR1 is GTSNPN and CDR2 is SVGIG (reference sequence). The CDR3 runs to 13 residues. Trimming took 3 bases from V and 4 from J, leaving 12 bases between them.

This rearrangement joins TRBV30 to TRBJ1-5; 7 nucleotides agree with TRBD1. This CDR3 comprises 15 residues. The V gene's germline CDR1 is GTSNPN and CDR2 SVGIG (reference sequence). With 0 bases clipped from V and 0 bases from J, the junction kept 2 bases outside the gene matches. CDR3 coding DNA: TGTGCCTGGAGTGTAGGGGGCAATAGCAATCAGCCCCAGCATTTT. Translation: CAWSVGGNSNQPQHF.

DNA of the CDR3: TGTGCCAGCGCCAGAATAAGCGGTTCCTTTTCCTACAATGAGCAGTTCTTC. Its protein is CASARISGSFSYNEQFF. The chain carries TRBV2 and TRBJ2-1; a weak D match, TRBD2 (5 bases). Germline CDR1 and CDR2: SNHLY and FYNNEI. V lost 8 bases and J 1 base, leaving 21 bases between the germline ends. This CDR3 comprises 17 residues.

The chain joins TRBV7-6 to TRBJ2-7; tentatively, D is TRBD1 (5 bases). The CDR3 has 14 amino acids. V lost 5 bases and J 0 bases, leaving 11 bases between the germline ends. The V gene's germline CDR1 is SGHVS and CDR2 FNYEAQ. The CDR3 protein is CASSHRQSSYEQYF. The CDR3 bases are TGTGCCAGCAGCCACCGACAGAGCTCCTACGAGCAGTACTTC.

The V call is TRBV7-2, the J call TRBJ1-4; D remains unclear. V lost 5 bases to trimming and J lost 8 bases, with 18 bases between them. CDR3 size: 15 residues. The germline CDR1 and CDR2 sequences are SGHTA and FQGNSA. The CDR3 region is CASSPTRIPSEKLFF. CDR3 DNA sequence: TGTGCCAGCAGCCCCACGAGGATTCCCTCGGAAAAACTGTTTTTT.